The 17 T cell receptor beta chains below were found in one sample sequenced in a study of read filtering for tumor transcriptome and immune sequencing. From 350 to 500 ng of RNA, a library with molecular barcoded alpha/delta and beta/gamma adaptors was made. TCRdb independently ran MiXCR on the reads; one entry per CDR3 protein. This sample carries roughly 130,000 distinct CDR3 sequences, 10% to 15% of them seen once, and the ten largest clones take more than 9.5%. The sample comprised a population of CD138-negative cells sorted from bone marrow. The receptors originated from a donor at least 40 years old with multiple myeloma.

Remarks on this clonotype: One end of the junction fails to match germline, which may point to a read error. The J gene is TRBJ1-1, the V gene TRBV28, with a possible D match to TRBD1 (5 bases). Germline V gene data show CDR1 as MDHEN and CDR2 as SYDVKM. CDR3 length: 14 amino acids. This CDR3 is CTSRTQSAETEAFF. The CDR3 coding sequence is TGTACCAGCAGGACACAGAGTGCTGAAACTGAAGCTTTCTTT.

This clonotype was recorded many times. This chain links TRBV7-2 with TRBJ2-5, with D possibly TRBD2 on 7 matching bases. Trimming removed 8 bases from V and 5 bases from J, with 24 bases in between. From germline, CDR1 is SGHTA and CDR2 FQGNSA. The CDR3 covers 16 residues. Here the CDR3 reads CASAKAVGGPEETQYF. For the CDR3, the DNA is TGTGCCAGCGCAAAGGCAGTGGGGGGGCCGGAGGAGACCCAGTACTTC.

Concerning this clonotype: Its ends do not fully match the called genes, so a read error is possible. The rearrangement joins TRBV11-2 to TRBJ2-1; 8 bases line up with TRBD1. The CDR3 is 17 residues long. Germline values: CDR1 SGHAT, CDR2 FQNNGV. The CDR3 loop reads CASSLDAAGGARDAQSF. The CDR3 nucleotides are TGTGCCAGCAGCTTAGATGCGGCAGGGGGCGCGCGGGATGCGCAGTCCTTC. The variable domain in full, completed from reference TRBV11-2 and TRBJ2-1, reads EAGVAQSPRYKIIEKRQSVAFWCNPISGHATLYWYQQILGQGPKLLIQFQNNGVVDDSQLPKDRFSAERLKGVDSTLKIQPAKLEDSAVYLCASSLDAAGGARDAQSFGPGTRLTVL.

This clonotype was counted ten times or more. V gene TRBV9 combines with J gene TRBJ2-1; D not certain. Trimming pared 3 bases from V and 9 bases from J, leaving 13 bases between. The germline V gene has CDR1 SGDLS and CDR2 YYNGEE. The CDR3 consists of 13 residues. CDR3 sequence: CASSASLPGEQFF. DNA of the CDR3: TGTGCCAGCAGCGCCTCGCTCCCCGGTGAGCAGTTCTTC.

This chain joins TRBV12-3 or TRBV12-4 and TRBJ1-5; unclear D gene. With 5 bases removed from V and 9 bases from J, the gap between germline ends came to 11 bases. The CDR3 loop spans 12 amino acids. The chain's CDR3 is CASSHTTRPQHF. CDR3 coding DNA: TGTGCCAGCAGTCACACAACACGGCCCCAGCATTTT.

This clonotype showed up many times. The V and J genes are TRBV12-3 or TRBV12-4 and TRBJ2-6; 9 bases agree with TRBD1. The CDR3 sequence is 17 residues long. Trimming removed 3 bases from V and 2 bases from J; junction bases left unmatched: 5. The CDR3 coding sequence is TGTGCCAGCAGTTTTGGGACAGGGAGGGCTGGGGCCAACGTCCTGACTTTC. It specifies CASSFGTGRAGANVLTF.

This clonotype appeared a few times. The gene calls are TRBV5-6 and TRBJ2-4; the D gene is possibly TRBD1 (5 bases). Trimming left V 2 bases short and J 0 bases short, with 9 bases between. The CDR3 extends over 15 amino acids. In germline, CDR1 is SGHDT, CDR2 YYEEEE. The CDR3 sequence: CASSFTGQAKNIQYF. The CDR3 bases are TGTGCCAGCAGCTTTACCGGACAAGCCAAAAACATTCAGTACTTC.

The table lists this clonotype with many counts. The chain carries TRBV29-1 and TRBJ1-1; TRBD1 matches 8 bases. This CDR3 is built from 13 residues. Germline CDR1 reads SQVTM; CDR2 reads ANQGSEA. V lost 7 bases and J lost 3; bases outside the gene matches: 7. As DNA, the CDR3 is TGCAGCGCTAGGACAGGGATGGACACTGAAGCTTTCTTT. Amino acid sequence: CSARTGMDTEAFF.

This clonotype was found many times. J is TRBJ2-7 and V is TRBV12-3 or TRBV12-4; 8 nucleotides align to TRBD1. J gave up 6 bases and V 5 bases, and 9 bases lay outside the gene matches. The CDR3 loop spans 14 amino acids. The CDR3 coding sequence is TGTGCCAGCAGTCGGCCGGACAGGGCTGTCGAGCAGTACTTC. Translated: CASSRPDRAVEQYF.

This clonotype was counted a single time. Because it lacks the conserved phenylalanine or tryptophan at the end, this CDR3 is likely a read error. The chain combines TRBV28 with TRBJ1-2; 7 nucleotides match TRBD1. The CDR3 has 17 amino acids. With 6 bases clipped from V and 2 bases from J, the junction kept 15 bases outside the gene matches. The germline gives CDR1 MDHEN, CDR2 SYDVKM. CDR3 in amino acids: CASSPGGGGGINYGYTI. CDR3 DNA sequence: TGTGCCAGCAGCCCCGGAGGAGGGGGCGGGATAAACTATGGCTACACCATC.

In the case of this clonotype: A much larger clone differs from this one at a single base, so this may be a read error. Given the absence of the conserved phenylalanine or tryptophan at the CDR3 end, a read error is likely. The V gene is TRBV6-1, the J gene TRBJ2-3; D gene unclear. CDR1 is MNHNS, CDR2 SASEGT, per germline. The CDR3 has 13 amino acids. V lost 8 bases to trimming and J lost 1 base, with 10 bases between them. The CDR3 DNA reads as TGTGCCAGCGTAGTTCAGGGCACAGATACGCAGTATCTT. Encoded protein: CASVVQGTDTQYL.

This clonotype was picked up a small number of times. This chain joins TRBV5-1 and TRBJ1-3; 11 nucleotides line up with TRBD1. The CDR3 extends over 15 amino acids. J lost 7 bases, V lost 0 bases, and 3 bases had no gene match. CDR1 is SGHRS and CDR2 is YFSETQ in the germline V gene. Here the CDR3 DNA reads TGCGCCAGCAGCTTGGGGACAGGGGGCGGTAACACCATATATTTT. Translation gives CASSLGTGGGNTIYF.

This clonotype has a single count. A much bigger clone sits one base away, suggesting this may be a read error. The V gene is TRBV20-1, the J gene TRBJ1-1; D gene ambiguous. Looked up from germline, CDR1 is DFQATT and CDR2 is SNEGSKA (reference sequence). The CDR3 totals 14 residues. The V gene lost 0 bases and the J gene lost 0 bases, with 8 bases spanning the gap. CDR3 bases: TGCAGTGCTAGAGATGGGAGACTGAACACTGAAGCTTTCTTT. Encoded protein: CSARDGRLNTEAFF.

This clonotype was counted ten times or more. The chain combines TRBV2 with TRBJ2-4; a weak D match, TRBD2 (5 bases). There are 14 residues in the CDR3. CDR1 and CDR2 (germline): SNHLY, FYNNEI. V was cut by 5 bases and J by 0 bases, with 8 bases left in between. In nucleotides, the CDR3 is TGTGCCAGCAGTCCCGGGATAGCCAAAAACATTCAGTACTTC. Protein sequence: CASSPGIAKNIQYF.

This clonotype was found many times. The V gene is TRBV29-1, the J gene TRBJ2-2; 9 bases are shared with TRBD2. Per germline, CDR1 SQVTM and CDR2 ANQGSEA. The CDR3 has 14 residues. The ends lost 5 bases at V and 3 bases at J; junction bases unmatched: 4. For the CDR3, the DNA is TGCAGCGTTTCAAGCGGGAGGCACACCGGGGAGCTGTTTTTT. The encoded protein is CSVSSGRHTGELFF.

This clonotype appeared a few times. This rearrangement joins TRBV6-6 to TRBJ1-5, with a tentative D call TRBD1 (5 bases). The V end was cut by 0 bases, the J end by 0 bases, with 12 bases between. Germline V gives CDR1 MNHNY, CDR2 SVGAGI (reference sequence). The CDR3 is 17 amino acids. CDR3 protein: CASSYSAGKYSNQPQHF. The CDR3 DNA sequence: TGTGCCAGCAGTTACTCCGCAGGGAAATATAGCAATCAGCCCCAGCATTTT.

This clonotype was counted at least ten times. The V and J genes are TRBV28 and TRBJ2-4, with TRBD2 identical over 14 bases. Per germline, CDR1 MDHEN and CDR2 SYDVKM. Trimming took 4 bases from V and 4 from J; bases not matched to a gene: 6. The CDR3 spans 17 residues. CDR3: CASSSGTSGSVKNIQYF. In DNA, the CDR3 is TGTGCCAGCAGTTCCGGGACTAGCGGGAGTGTGAAAAACATTCAGTACTTC.